This T cell receptor beta chain was identified during a study of blood T cell repertoires in COVID-19. In the study overall: There were acute and convalescent COVID-19 samples, and they came from the United States, Italy and Spain. From T cells, B-cell-depleted T cells, or PBMCs came the material, which was cDNA or gDNA.

Under the authors' procedure: Reference gene primer amplification yielded estimated nucleated cell counts. The repertoire was sequenced with immunoSEQ multiplex PCR; TCRdb's copy has only in-frame clones and lacks some. V and J calls and clone size are copied from that table; D and trimming were computed from the DNA. Here the sample spans about 130,000 clones, about 90% being singletons. This clone came up once. Trimming removed 4 bases from V and 5 bases from J; junction bases left unmatched: 8. This CDR3 has 17 amino acids. CDR1 and CDR2 from the germline V gene are LGHDT and YNNKEL (reference sequence).

J is TRBJ2-3 and V is TRBV3-1 (or the pseudogene TRBV3-2); 14 nucleotides agree with TRBD2. Sequenced: peripheral blood. This receptor was obtained from a middle-aged man with active COVID-19. The CDR3 is CASSLRGLAGGIDTQYF. The CDR3 DNA reads TGTGCCAGCAGCCTTAGAGGACTAGCGGGGGGTATAGATACGCAGTATTTT.